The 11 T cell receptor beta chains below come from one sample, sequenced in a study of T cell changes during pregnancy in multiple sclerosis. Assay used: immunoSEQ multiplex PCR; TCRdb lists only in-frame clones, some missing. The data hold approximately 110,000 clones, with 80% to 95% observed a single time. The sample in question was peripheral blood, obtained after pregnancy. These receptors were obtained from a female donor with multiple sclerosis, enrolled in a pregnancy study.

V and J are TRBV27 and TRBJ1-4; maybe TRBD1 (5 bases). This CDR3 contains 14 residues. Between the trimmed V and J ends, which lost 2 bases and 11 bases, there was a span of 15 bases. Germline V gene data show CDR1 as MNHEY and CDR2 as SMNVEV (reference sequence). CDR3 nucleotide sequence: TGTGCCAGCAGTTTAATAGGGCAGGGTAGGAAACTGTTTTTT. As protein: CASSLIGQGRKLFF.

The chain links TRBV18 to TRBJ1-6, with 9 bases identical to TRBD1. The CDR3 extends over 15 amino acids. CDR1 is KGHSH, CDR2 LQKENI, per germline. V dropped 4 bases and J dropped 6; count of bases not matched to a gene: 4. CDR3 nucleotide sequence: TGTGCCAGCTCACGCGAGGACAGGGGTAATTCACCCCTCCACTTT. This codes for CASSREDRGNSPLHF.

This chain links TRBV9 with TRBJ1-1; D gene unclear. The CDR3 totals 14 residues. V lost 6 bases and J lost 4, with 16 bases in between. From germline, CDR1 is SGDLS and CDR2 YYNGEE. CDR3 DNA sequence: TGTGCCAGCACCCTCCTGGGTGAGGGCACTGAAGCTTTCTTT. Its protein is CASTLLGEGTEAFF.

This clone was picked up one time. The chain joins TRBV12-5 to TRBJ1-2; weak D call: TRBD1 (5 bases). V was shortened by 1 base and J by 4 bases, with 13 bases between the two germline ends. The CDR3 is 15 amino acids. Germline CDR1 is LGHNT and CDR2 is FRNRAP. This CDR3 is CASGLGQSNFYGYTF. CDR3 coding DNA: TGTGCTAGTGGTTTGGGACAGTCTAATTTCTATGGCTACACCTTC.

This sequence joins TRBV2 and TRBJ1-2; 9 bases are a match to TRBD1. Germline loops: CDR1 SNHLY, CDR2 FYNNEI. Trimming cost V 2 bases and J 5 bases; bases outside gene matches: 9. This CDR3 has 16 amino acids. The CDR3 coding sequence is TGTGCCAGCAGTGAACAGTACCCCGGGACAGGGTATGGCTACACCTTC. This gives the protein CASSEQYPGTGYGYTF.

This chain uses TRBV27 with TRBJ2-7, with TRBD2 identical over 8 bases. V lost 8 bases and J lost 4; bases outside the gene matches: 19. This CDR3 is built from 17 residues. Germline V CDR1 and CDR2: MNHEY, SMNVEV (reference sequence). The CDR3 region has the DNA TGTGCCAGCTCCCTTGAGGGCCTGGCGGGGGGCAGGTACGAGCAGTACTTC. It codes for CASSLEGLAGGRYEQYF.

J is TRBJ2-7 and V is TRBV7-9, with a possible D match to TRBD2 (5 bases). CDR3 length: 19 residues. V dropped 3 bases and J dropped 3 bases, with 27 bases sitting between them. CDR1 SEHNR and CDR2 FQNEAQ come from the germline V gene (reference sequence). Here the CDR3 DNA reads TGTGCCAGCAGCTTTATGCTGGCTAGCTCCGGGGAGAAGTACTACGAGCAGTACTTC. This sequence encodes CASSFMLASSGEKYYEQYF. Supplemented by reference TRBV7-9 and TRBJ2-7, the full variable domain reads DTGVSQNPRHKITKRGQNVTFRCDPISEHNRLYWYRQTLGQGPEFLTYFQNEAQLEKSRLLSDRFSAERPKGSFSTLEIQRTEQGDSAMYLCASSFMLASSGEKYYEQYFGPGTRLTVT.

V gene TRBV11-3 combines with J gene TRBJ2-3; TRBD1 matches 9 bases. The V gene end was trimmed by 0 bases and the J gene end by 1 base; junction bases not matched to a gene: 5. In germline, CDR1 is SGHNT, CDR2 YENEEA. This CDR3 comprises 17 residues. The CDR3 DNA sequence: TGTGCCAGCAGCTTAGAACAGGGGGCAACGGGCACAGATACGCAGTATTTT. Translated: CASSLEQGATGTDTQYF. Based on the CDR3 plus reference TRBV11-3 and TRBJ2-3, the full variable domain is EAGVVQSPRYKIIEKKQPVAFWCNPISGHNTLYWYLQNLGQGPELLIRYENEEAVDDSQLPKDRFSAERLKGVDSTLKIQPAELGDSAVYLCASSLEQGATGTDTQYFGPGTRLTVL.

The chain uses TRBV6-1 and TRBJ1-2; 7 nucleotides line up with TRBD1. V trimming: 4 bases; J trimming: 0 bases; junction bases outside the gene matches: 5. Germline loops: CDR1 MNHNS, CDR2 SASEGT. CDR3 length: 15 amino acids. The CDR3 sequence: CASSATGAANYGYTF. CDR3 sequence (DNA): TGTGCCAGCAGTGCAACAGGGGCGGCTAACTATGGCTACACCTTC.

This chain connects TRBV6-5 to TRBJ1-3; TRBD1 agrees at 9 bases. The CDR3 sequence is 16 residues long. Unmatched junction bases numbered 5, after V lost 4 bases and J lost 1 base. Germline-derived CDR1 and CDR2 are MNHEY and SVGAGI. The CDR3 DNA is TGTGCCAGCAGTTCAACAGGGGGCTTTTCTGGAAACACCATATATTTT. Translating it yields CASSSTGGFSGNTIYF.

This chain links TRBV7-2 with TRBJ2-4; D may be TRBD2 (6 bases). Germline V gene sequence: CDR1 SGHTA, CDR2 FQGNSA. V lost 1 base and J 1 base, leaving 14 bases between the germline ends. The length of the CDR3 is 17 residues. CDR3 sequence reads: CASSLGAGGGAKNIQYF. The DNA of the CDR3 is TGTGCCAGCAGCTTAGGGGCAGGTGGAGGGGCCAAAAACATTCAGTACTTC.